The 23 T cell receptor beta chains reported below all come from one sample, sequenced in a study of Tregs in tolerant kidney transplant recipients. Method: immunoSEQ multiplex PCR; TCRdb's copy keeps in-frame clones and lacks some. The sample has tens of thousands of clones. Sequencing was performed on CD8+ T cells from blood, taken before the transplant. The receptors shown here come from a human donor who received a combined kidney and bone marrow transplant.

Turning to this clone: The CDR3 end is not reached by the read, which stops 3 residues before it; the germline J gene fills it in. The chain carries TRBV7-6 and TRBJ2-5, with D perhaps TRBD1 (6 bases). V was trimmed by 5 bases and J by 2 bases, leaving 12 bases between them. CDR3 length equals 14 residues. CDR1 SGHVS and CDR2 FNYEAQ come from the germline V gene. The sequenced part of the CDR3 DNA is TGTGCCAGCAGCCCGAGAACAGGGCAAGAGACC. It encodes CASSPRTGQET. The CDR3 as a whole reads CASSPRTGQETQYF.

Remarks on this clone: The missing CDR3 end, 3 residues past where the read stops, is filled in from the germline J gene. This chain uses TRBV18 with TRBJ2-5; 8 bases fit TRBD2. The CDR3 spans 16 residues. The V segment lost 4 bases and the J segment 1 base; nucleotides outside the gene matches: 8. The germline V gene has CDR1 KGHSH and CDR2 LQKENI. CDR3 amino acids: CASSQTGTRIQETQYF. The CDR3 DNA, read in part, is TGTGCCAGCTCACAAACCGGGACTAGAATCCAAGAGACC.

With regard to this clone: The DNA ends 3 residues before the CDR3 does, and the rest of the CDR3 is filled in from the germline J gene. This chain connects TRBV5-1 to TRBJ2-1; tentatively, D is TRBD1 (6 bases). V lost 0 bases and J lost 8, with 9 bases in between. CDR3 length: 13 residues. CDR1 SGHRS and CDR2 YFSETQ come from the germline V gene. The CDR3 DNA, read in part, is TGCGCCAGCAGCTTGGGGACAGAGCATGAG. Protein sequence: CASSLGTEHE. The whole CDR3 sequence is CASSLGTEHEQFF.

As concerns this clone: The read halts 3 residues ahead of the CDR3 end, with the missing end drawn from the germline J gene. The chain recombines TRBV19 with TRBJ1-1; D perhaps matches TRBD1 (6 bases). Per the germline V gene, CDR1 is LNHDA and CDR2 is SQIVND (reference sequence). The CDR3 loop spans 15 amino acids. The V and J ends lost 5 bases and 1 base respectively, with 14 bases between them. The CDR3 sequence is CASSDQGLANTEAFF. The sequenced part of the CDR3 DNA is TGTGCCAGTAGTGACCAGGGGTTGGCGAACACTGAA. Supplemented by reference TRBV19 and TRBJ1-1, the full variable domain reads DGGITQSPKYLFRKEGQNVTLSCEQNLNHDAMYWYRQDPGQGLRLIYYSQIVNDFQKGDIAEGYSVSREKKESFPLTVTSAQKNPTAFYLCASSDQGLANTEAFFGQGTRLTVV.

A remark on this clone: The CDR3 end falls 3 residues outside the read, so it is completed with the germline J gene. The chain couples TRBV7-2 to TRBJ1-1; 7 nucleotides align to TRBD1. V shed 7 bases and J 3 bases; nucleotides not matched to a gene: 8. This CDR3 comprises 14 residues. CDR1 and CDR2 from the germline V gene are SGHTA and FQGNSA. The CDR3 loop reads CASIEGAWDTEAFF. The DNA read from the CDR3 is TGTGCCAGCATCGAGGGGGCCTGGGACACTGAA.

CDR3 bases read: TGTGCCAGCAGCCCTGCGGTAGACACTGAA. This gives the protein CASSPAVDTE. The CDR3, in full, reads CASSPAVDTEAFF. V gene TRBV7-9 combines with J gene TRBJ1-1; D unresolved. The CDR3 extends 3 residues past the end of the read, so its final part is completed from the germline J gene. CDR1 SEHNR and CDR2 FQNEAQ come from the germline V gene (reference sequence). The CDR3 is 13 residues long. The V and J ends lost 5 bases and 3 bases respectively, with 10 bases between them.

As for this clone: Read data end 3 residues before the CDR3 end; the end is taken from the germline J gene. J is TRBJ1-3 and V is TRBV2; D is uncertain. The V gene's germline CDR1 is SNHLY and CDR2 FYNNEI. Trimming cost V 6 bases and J 2 bases, with 11 bases left between them. This CDR3 is 14 amino acids long. The CDR3 sequence: CASSPRGPGNTIYF. CDR3 DNA, as far as it was read: TGTGCCAGCAGCCCACGGGGTCCTGGAAACACC. The whole variable domain, filled in from reference TRBV2 and TRBJ1-3, reads EPEVTQTPSHQVTQMGQEVILRCVPISNHLYFYWYRQILGQKVEFLVSFYNNEISEKSEIFDDQFSVERPDGSNFTLKIRSTKLEDSAMYFCASSPRGPGNTIYFGEGSWLTVV.

CDR3 protein: CASSMGGGFAYEQYF. CDR3 DNA (partial): TGTGCCAGTAGTATGGGGGGGGGCTTTGCCTACGAG. This sequence joins TRBV19 and TRBJ2-7; possibly TRBD2 for D (7 bases). Sequencing ends 3 residues short of the CDR3 end; the germline J gene provides the rest. This CDR3 has 15 amino acids. Germline V lookup: CDR1 LNHDA, CDR2 SQIVND (reference sequence). V lost 3 bases and J lost 2, with 14 bases in between.

Of note for this clone: The read finishes 3 residues shy of the CDR3 end, and the germline J gene is used to complete it. This chain links TRBV18 with TRBJ2-1; the match to TRBD2 covers 15 bases. CDR1 and CDR2 from the germline V gene are KGHSH and LQKENI. J lost 8 bases, V lost 3 bases, and 5 bases had no gene match. The CDR3 extends over 16 amino acids. The CDR3 DNA, read in part, is TGTGCCAGCTCACCTGGGACTAGCGGGGGGTACGATGAG. It translates to CASSPGTSGGYDE. Given in full, the CDR3 is CASSPGTSGGYDEQFF. Drawing the rest from reference TRBV18 and TRBJ2-1, the complete variable domain is NAGVMQNPRHLVRRRGQEARLRCSPMKGHSHVYWYRQLPEEGLKFMVYLQKENIIDESGMPKERFSAEFPKEGPSILRIQQVVRGDSAAYFCASSPGTSGGYDEQFFGPGTRLTVL.

As for this clone: The read comes to an end 3 residues before the CDR3 does, leaving the germline J gene to fill in the end. The chain carries TRBV29-1 and TRBJ1-1, with a tentative D call TRBD1 (6 bases). This CDR3 is 12 amino acids long. Germline V gives CDR1 SQVTM, CDR2 ANQGSEA. The CDR3 reads CSVEPGGREAFF. CDR3 DNA, as far as it was read: TGCAGCGTTGAACCCGGGGGGCGAGAA.

About this clone itself: The read terminates 3 residues ahead of where the CDR3 ends, so the germline J gene completes it. The chain has TRBV19 and TRBJ2-4; tentatively, D is TRBD1 (6 bases). The CDR3 is made up of 15 amino acids. V lost 5 bases and J 3 bases, leaving 14 bases between the germline ends. Germline V gene sequence: CDR1 LNHDA, CDR2 SQIVND (reference sequence). This chain's CDR3 is CASSEGVFGKNIQYF. The sequenced CDR3 bases are TGTGCCAGTAGTGAGGGGGTTTTCGGCAAAAACATT.

Comments on this clone: The read stops 3 residues short of the end of the CDR3; the missing end is completed from the germline J gene. This chain connects TRBV30 to TRBJ1-3; TRBD1 might be the D (5 bases). The CDR3 is 16 residues long. V dropped 8 bases and J dropped 0 bases, with 20 bases sitting between them. Germline CDR1 reads GTSNPN; CDR2 reads SVGIG (reference sequence). The sequenced CDR3 bases are TGTGCCATGGACACGGTCAACCTCAGCTCTGGAAACACC. It codes for CAMDTVNLSSGNT. In full, the CDR3 is CAMDTVNLSSGNTIYF.

Comment on this clone: The read falls 3 residues short of the CDR3 end, and the missing part is taken from the germline J gene. This chain links TRBV29-1 with TRBJ1-4; D gene uncertain. The CDR3 runs to 11 residues. The germline V gene encodes CDR1 SQVTM and CDR2 ANQGSEA. V was cut by 8 bases and J by 7 bases, with 11 bases left in between. The chain's CDR3 is CSFATGEKLFF. The covered CDR3 bases are TGCAGCTTCGCGACGGGTGAAAAA.

Details on this clone: Coverage ceases 3 residues before the CDR3 finishes, and the germline J gene fills in the end. The chain is built from TRBV5-1 and TRBJ2-7; D uncertain. V shed 0 bases and J shed 0 bases, with 10 bases lying between them. The length of the CDR3 is 15 residues. The germline CDR1 and CDR2 sequences are SGHRS and YFSETQ. This chain's CDR3 is CASSLVDTNSYEQYF. CDR3 bases read: TGCGCCAGCAGCTTGGTAGACACCAACTCCTACGAG. The entire variable domain, with the rest obtained from reference TRBV5-1 and TRBJ2-7, is as follows: KAGVTQTPRYLIKTRGQQVTLSCSPISGHRSVSWYQQTPGQGLQFLFEYFSETQRNKGNFPGRFSGRQFSNSRSEMNVSTLELGDSALYLCASSLVDTNSYEQYFGPGTRLTVT.

Details on this clone: With the read ending 3 residues before the CDR3 end, the germline J gene is used to fill in that end. The chain links TRBV6-2 or TRBV6-3 to TRBJ1-1; 8 bases map to TRBD1. Germline CDR1 reads MNHEY; CDR2 reads SVGEGT. This CDR3 spans 14 amino acids. The CDR3 here is CASSRFAGDREAFF. The CDR3 DNA, read in part, is TGTGCCAGCAGTAGATTCGCCGGGGACAGGGAA.

A word on this clone: The read comes to an end 3 residues before the CDR3 does, leaving the germline J gene to fill in the end. The chain carries TRBV23-1 and TRBJ1-2, with D hard to call. TRBV23-1 belongs to the ORF category, with a function that is uncertain. The CDR3 runs to 13 residues. The V and J ends lost 5 bases and 6 bases respectively, with 13 bases between them. Incomplete CDR3 DNA: TGCGCCAGCAGTAAGAGACACCTGCATGGC. It yields the protein CASSKRHLHG. The whole CDR3 sequence is CASSKRHLHGYTF.

In the case of this clone: Read sequence stops 3 residues before the CDR3 end, and the germline J gene provides the missing end. This chain joins TRBV11-3 and TRBJ1-1; possible D gene TRBD1, 5 bases. The germline V and J ends were trimmed by 6 bases and 2 bases, with 10 bases remaining between them. The CDR3 loop spans 13 amino acids. Germline lookup yields CDR1 SGHNT and CDR2 YENEEA. CDR3: CASSDRLNTEAFF. The sequenced part of the CDR3 DNA is TGTGCCAGCAGTGACAGACTTAACACTGAA.

Concerning this clone: Read coverage stops 3 residues before the CDR3 terminus; the germline J gene supplies the remainder. The rearrangement uses TRBV29-1 and TRBJ2-7; 8 bases align to TRBD2. Per germline, CDR1 SQVTM and CDR2 ANQGSEA. V shed 6 bases and J 6 bases; nucleotides not matched to a gene: 7. The CDR3 extends over 12 amino acids. CDR3 bases read: TGCAGCGTCCTAAGCGGGAGAGGCGAG. Translating it yields CSVLSGRGE. The full CDR3 sequence reads CSVLSGRGEQYF.

Concerning this clone: The CDR3 end is not reached by the read, which stops 3 residues before it; the germline J gene fills it in. The chain has TRBV6-1 and TRBJ2-1, with 8 bases lining up with TRBD2. CDR1 and CDR2 (germline): MNHNS, SASEGT. This CDR3 has 15 residues. V was clipped by 3 bases and J by 6 bases; unmatched bases: 7. The DNA read from the CDR3 is TGTGCCAGCAGTGAGGAGCGGGGGCGGCGCAATGAG. Translating it yields CASSEERGRRNE. In full, the CDR3 reads CASSEERGRRNEQFF.

Comments on this clone: Coverage ceases 3 residues before the CDR3 finishes, and the germline J gene fills in the end. The rearrangement links TRBV29-1 to TRBJ1-1; maybe TRBD1 (5 bases). Germline values: CDR1 SQVTM, CDR2 ANQGSEA. Trimming cost V 6 bases and J 7 bases, with 12 bases left between them. This CDR3 contains 11 residues. CDR3 region: CSVGRGIEAFF. The sequenced part of the CDR3 DNA is TGCAGCGTCGGGCGGGGGATTGAA.

Note on this clone: Coverage ceases 3 residues before the CDR3 finishes, and the germline J gene fills in the end. The V gene is TRBV19, the J gene TRBJ2-7, with a weak D call TRBD2 (5 bases). This CDR3 spans 13 amino acids. V was cut by 9 bases and J by 4 bases, with 16 bases left in between. Germline CDR1 and CDR2: LNHDA and SQIVND (reference sequence). CDR3 protein: CASSPSLGYEQYF. The part of the CDR3 DNA that was read is TGTGCCAGCTCACCTAGCTTGGGGTACGAG.

As for this clone: With the read ending 3 residues before the CDR3 end, the germline J gene is used to fill in that end. V gene TRBV7-9 combines with J gene TRBJ1-1; D is ambiguous. The germline V gene encodes CDR1 SEHNR and CDR2 FQNEAQ (reference sequence). The CDR3 has 11 amino acids. Trimming cost V 5 bases and J 3 bases, with 4 bases left between them. Incomplete CDR3 DNA: TGTGCCAGCAGCCCCGACACTGAA. The encoded protein is CASSPDTE. The whole CDR3 is CASSPDTEAFF.

Of note for this clone: The observed sequence ends 3 residues before the CDR3 terminus, with the missing tail filled in from the germline J gene. The rearrangement joins TRBV7-7 to TRBJ2-1; a possible D gene is TRBD2 (6 bases). This CDR3 has 15 residues. Germline V gene data show CDR1 as SSHAT and CDR2 as FNYEAQ (reference sequence). Trimming removed 5 bases from V and 4 bases from J, with 15 bases in between. The CDR3 loop is CASSLSGSLYNEQFF. Incomplete CDR3 DNA: TGTGCCAGCAGCCTCAGCGGGTCATTATACAATGAG.